Presented here are 23 T cell receptor beta chains from one specimen sequenced in a study of monozygotic twins with cystic fibrosis. TCRdb's table, derived via immunoSEQ multiplex PCR, lists solely in-frame clones and lacks some. Of 20,000 to 25,000 clones in the sample, 97% were seen once. The sample taken for sequencing was blood. The receptors here all came from a girl between 5 and 17 years old with cystic fibrosis.

J is TRBJ1-5 and V is TRBV2, with D tentatively TRBD1 (5 bases). The V gene lost 1 base and the J gene lost 0 bases, with 13 bases spanning the gap. Germline CDR1 is SNHLY and CDR2 is FYNNEI. The CDR3 is made up of 17 amino acids. CDR3 sequence reads: CASSEGGSAYSNQPQHF. As DNA, the CDR3 is TGTGCCAGCAGTGAAGGGGGGTCAGCCTATAGCAATCAGCCCCAGCATTTT.

The rearrangement links TRBV27 to TRBJ1-2; the D gene is possibly TRBD1 (5 bases). Germline V gene data show CDR1 as MNHEY and CDR2 as SMNVEV (reference sequence). This CDR3 contains 13 residues. The V end lost 3 bases, the J end lost 4 bases, and 9 bases lay between the germline ends. CDR3 loop: CASSLGLSYGYTF. The CDR3 region has the DNA TGTGCCAGCAGTTTGGGACTGAGCTATGGCTACACCTTC.

V gene TRBV6-5 combines with J gene TRBJ2-1, with D tentatively TRBD2 (6 bases). Germline loops: CDR1 MNHEY, CDR2 SVGAGI. The CDR3 covers 15 residues. The germline V and J ends were trimmed by 8 bases and 8 bases, with 22 bases remaining between them. The CDR3 here is CASHGSSARRDEQFF. The CDR3 nucleotides read TGTGCCAGCCACGGTTCTAGCGCCCGACGTGATGAGCAGTTCTTC.

V is TRBV23-1 and J is TRBJ2-7; no clear D. TRBV23-1 is recorded as an ORF, its role being uncertain. There are 8 residues in the CDR3. Trimming pared 9 bases from V and 4 bases from J, leaving 1 base between. The DNA of the CDR3 is TGCGCCAGATACGAGCAGTACGTC. Its translation is CARYEQYV.

This clone came up once. V is TRBV4-2 and J is TRBJ2-5; D is possibly TRBD1 or TRBD2 (5 bases each). This CDR3 is built from 17 residues. Germline lookup yields CDR1 LGHNA and CDR2 YNFKEQ. V was trimmed by 2 bases and J by 1 base, leaving 17 bases between them. The CDR3 bases are TGTGCCAGCAGCCAACCTGGGGCGGCTAGCAGCCAAGAGACCCAGTACTTC. Translating gives CASSQPGAASSQETQYF.

The chain couples TRBV27 to TRBJ1-5, with D uncertain. The germline V gene has CDR1 MNHEY and CDR2 SMNVEV (reference sequence). The V and J ends lost 0 bases and 7 bases respectively, with 10 bases between them. CDR3 size: 14 residues. As DNA, the CDR3 is TGTGCCAGCAGTTTATCGAGGTTCGCCCAGCCCCAGCATTTT. Translated: CASSLSRFAQPQHF.

The chain links TRBV27 to TRBJ2-1, with D uncertain. Germline V CDR1 and CDR2: MNHEY, SMNVEV (reference sequence). V was shortened by 5 bases and J by 6 bases, with 14 bases between the two germline ends. The CDR3 runs to 14 residues. DNA of the CDR3: TGTGCCAGCAGTCCCTTATCCCCATTCAATGAGCAGTTCTTC. This encodes CASSPLSPFNEQFF.

The chain has TRBV29-1 and TRBJ2-1; 9 nucleotides align to TRBD2. This CDR3 contains 15 residues. Trimming cost V 2 bases and J 7 bases; bases outside gene matches: 9. Germline V gene data show CDR1 as SQVTM and CDR2 as ANQGSEA. DNA for the CDR3: TGCAGCGTTGAAATGGGCGGGAGGGCCCGGAATGAGCAGTTCTTC. This encodes CSVEMGGRARNEQFF.

The chain carries TRBV19 and TRBJ1-5; D possibly corresponds to TRBD1 (6 bases). The germline gives CDR1 LNHDA, CDR2 SQIVND (reference sequence). V gave up 7 bases and J gave up 5 bases, with 9 bases separating them. The CDR3 spans 12 residues. Here the CDR3 DNA reads TGTGCCAGTACCACAGGGTATCAGCCCCAGCATTTT. Its protein is CASTTGYQPQHF.

The CDR3 here is CAWSGTDTQYF. CDR3 bases: TGTGCCTGGAGTGGCACAGATACGCAGTATTTT. The chain joins TRBV30 to TRBJ2-3; the D is unclear. The CDR3 covers 11 residues. Trimming stripped 1 base from V and 1 base from J, with 0 bases between. In germline, CDR1 is GTSNPN, CDR2 SVGIG (reference sequence).

The gene calls are TRBV7-2 and TRBJ2-3, with D perhaps matching TRBD2 (6 bases). V gave up 5 bases and J gave up 2 bases, with 14 bases separating them. Germline lookup yields CDR1 SGHTA and CDR2 FQGNSA. The CDR3 spans 15 residues. The CDR3, as DNA: TGTGCCAGCAGCCCGTTAGGAGGGGTCACAGATACGCAGTATTTT. Translating gives CASSPLGGVTDTQYF.

Details on this clone: Within the sample, other DNA sequences also encode this same CDR3. The chain links TRBV5-4 to TRBJ2-2; 8 nucleotides match TRBD2. Germline assignment: CDR1 SGHNT and CDR2 YYREEE (reference sequence). This CDR3 spans 15 amino acids. V trimming: 2 bases; J trimming: 5 bases; junction bases outside the gene matches: 5. Here the CDR3 reads CASSLAGVGTGELFF. The CDR3 region has the DNA TGTGCCAGCAGCTTAGCGGGAGTAGGTACCGGGGAGCTGTTTTTT.

This sequence joins TRBV7-2 and TRBJ2-3; D uncertain. The CDR3 consists of 12 residues. V lost 4 bases and J lost 6, with 8 bases in between. Germline CDR1 SGHTA, CDR2 FQGNSA. CDR3 DNA: TGTGCCAGCAGCTCCGAACCCGATACGCAGTATTTT. Protein product: CASSSEPDTQYF.

This clone was detected only once. The chain carries TRBV14 and TRBJ2-7, with D possibly being TRBD1 or TRBD2 (5 bases each). With 6 bases removed from V and 6 bases from J, the gap between germline ends came to 18 bases. The germline CDR1 and CDR2 sequences are SGHDN and FVKESK. The CDR3 runs to 14 residues. CDR3 in DNA: TGTGCCAGCAGGCAGGACGGGGCCGGAGGCGAGCAGTACTTC. Translated, it gives CASRQDGAGGEQYF.

The rearrangement joins TRBV7-8 to TRBJ1-1; weak D call: TRBD1 (5 bases). The germline gives CDR1 SGHVS, CDR2 FQNEAQ. The ends were cut back, 7 bases at V and 3 bases at J, with 15 bases in the middle. This CDR3 region has 14 residues. The chain's CDR3 is CASTPPGLYTEAFF. CDR3 coding DNA: TGTGCCAGCACCCCCCCAGGGCTCTACACTGAAGCTTTCTTT.

The rearrangement links TRBV9 to TRBJ1-2; a weak D match, TRBD1 (5 bases). This CDR3 has 13 residues. Trimming left V 3 bases short and J 5 bases short, with 11 bases between. The V gene's germline CDR1 is SGDLS and CDR2 YYNGEE. The CDR3 DNA sequence: TGTGCCAGCAGCGGAGGGACGGCATATGGCTACACCTTC. This codes for CASSGGTAYGYTF. Full variable domain (outside the CDR3, taken from reference TRBV9 and TRBJ1-2): DSGVTQTPKHLITATGQRVTLRCSPRSGDLSVYWYQQSLDQGLQFLIQYYNGEERAKGNILERFSAQQFPDLHSELNLSSLELGDSALYFCASSGGTAYGYTFGSGTRLTVV.

The chain joins TRBV9 to TRBJ1-2, with a weak D call TRBD1 (5 bases). CDR1 is SGDLS, CDR2 YYNGEE, per germline. This CDR3 region has 15 residues. V was clipped by 0 bases and J by 6 bases, with 15 bases between them. The CDR3 DNA reads TGTGCCAGCAGCGTAGTCCCAGGAGGGGTAAATGGCTACACCTTC. Translating it yields CASSVVPGGVNGYTF.

The gene calls are TRBV4-2 and TRBJ1-5, with 8 nucleotides matching TRBD1. Trimming took 1 base from V and 3 from J; bases not matched to a gene: 5. Germline loops: CDR1 LGHNA, CDR2 YNFKEQ. The CDR3 length is 16 residues. This CDR3 reads CASSQGDRGYNQPQHF. DNA of the CDR3: TGTGCCAGCAGCCAAGGAGACAGGGGATACAATCAGCCCCAGCATTTT.

This clone was seen just once. This chain uses TRBV5-1 with TRBJ1-4; 8 bases fit TRBD1. V trimming: 1 base; J trimming: 8 bases; junction bases outside the gene matches: 4. The CDR3 covers 14 residues. In germline, CDR1 is SGHRS, CDR2 YFSETQ. The CDR3 region has the DNA TGCGCCAGCAGCTTGAGAGGGGACAGGGAAAAACTGTTTTTT. The encoded protein is CASSLRGDREKLFF.

The chain employs TRBV27 and TRBJ2-6; D gene unclear. Germline CDR1 reads MNHEY; CDR2 reads SMNVEV (reference sequence). The CDR3 loop spans 13 amino acids. V lost 6 bases and J 0 bases, leaving 3 bases between the germline ends. CDR3 amino acids: CASSRSGANVLTF. DNA of the CDR3: TGTGCCAGCAGCCGCTCTGGGGCCAACGTCCTGACTTTC.

This chain links TRBV14 with TRBJ2-7; D remains unclear. The CDR3 consists of 10 residues. Germline V lookup: CDR1 SGHDN, CDR2 FVKESK. For the CDR3, the DNA is TGTGCCAGCAGCCAAGCCCACCAGCACGTC. This gives the protein CASSQAHQHV.

The V gene is TRBV4-2, the J gene TRBJ2-7; TRBD1 or TRBD2 may be the D gene (6 bases each). The CDR3 contains 16 residues. Between the trimmed V and J ends, which lost 1 base and 3 bases, there was a span of 16 bases. Germline values: CDR1 LGHNA, CDR2 YNFKEQ. CDR3 sequence reads: CASSQGRMGGVYEQYF. The CDR3, as DNA: TGTGCCAGCAGCCAAGGTAGGATGGGGGGCGTCTACGAGCAGTACTTC.

The chain has TRBV5-6 and TRBJ1-1, with a possible D match to TRBD1 (6 bases). Germline lookup yields CDR1 SGHDT and CDR2 YYEEEE. This CDR3 is built from 19 residues. The V and J ends lost 4 bases and 5 bases respectively, with 30 bases between them. CDR3 sequence (DNA): TGTGCCAGCAGCCAATACGTGGGCAGGGGCTTGGAAGAAAGGACTGAAGCTTTCTTT. The encoded protein is CASSQYVGRGLEERTEAFF.